Presented here are 6 T cell receptor beta chains from one specimen sequenced in a study of blood T cell repertoires in COVID-19. Only in-frame clones appear in the TCRdb table, and some are missing; sequencing was by immunoSEQ multiplex PCR. The sample carries hundreds of thousands of clones, 86% recorded once. The sequencing input was peripheral blood. These receptors originate from an elderly man with acute or convalescent COVID-19.

The chain carries TRBV5-5 and TRBJ1-1; D is unclear. CDR3 length: 14 residues. Germline-derived CDR1 and CDR2 are SGHKS and YYEKEE (reference sequence). V lost 1 base, J lost 0 bases, and 7 bases lay in between. Written as DNA, the CDR3 is TGTGCCAGCAGCTTGATTTCAGTGAACACTGAAGCTTTCTTT. It translates to CASSLISVNTEAFF.

V and J are TRBV24-1 and TRBJ1-2; 8 bases match TRBD1. The CDR3 consists of 17 residues. From germline, CDR1 is KGHDR and CDR2 SFDVKD. Trimming cost V 2 bases and J 0 bases; bases outside gene matches: 7. The CDR3 loop is CATSDSPGTGANYGYTF. The CDR3 bases are TGTGCCACCAGTGATTCCCCCGGGACAGGTGCTAACTATGGCTACACCTTC.

This chain joins TRBV7-6 and TRBJ1-5; D is perhaps TRBD1 (5 bases). V was clipped by 0 bases and J by 3 bases, with 9 bases between them. Per the germline V gene, CDR1 is SGHVS and CDR2 is FNYEAQ. This CDR3 region has 15 residues. The CDR3 protein is CASSLAGGDNQPQHF. The CDR3 bases are TGTGCCAGCAGCTTAGCTGGAGGGGACAATCAGCCCCAGCATTTT.

The DNA for the CDR3 is TGTGCCTGGAGTCTTAGGAACACTGAAGCTTTCTTT. Amino acid sequence: CAWSLRNTEAFF. The rearrangement uses TRBV30 and TRBJ1-1; no clear D. The length of the CDR3 is 12 residues. V was cut by 2 bases and J by 1 base, with 5 bases left in between. CDR1 GTSNPN and CDR2 SVGIG come from the germline V gene (reference sequence).

The chain combines TRBV28 with TRBJ1-1; no clear D gene. Trimming left V 3 bases short and J 0 bases short, with 11 bases between. Germline CDR1 reads MDHEN; CDR2 reads SYDVKM. The CDR3 sequence is 15 residues long. CDR3 loop: CASSFSGILNTEAFF. In DNA form, the CDR3 reads TGTGCCAGCAGTTTCAGCGGGATCTTGAACACTGAAGCTTTCTTT.

This clone appeared a few times. The genes are TRBV19 and TRBJ2-1, with D perhaps TRBD1 (6 bases). The CDR3 spans 15 residues. Trimming took off 3 bases at V and 0 bases at J, with 9 bases between the two ends. Germline assignment: CDR1 LNHDA and CDR2 SQIVND (reference sequence). The CDR3 region has the DNA TGTGCCAGTAGTATGTCAGGGGACTCCTACAATGAGCAGTTCTTC. This codes for CASSMSGDSYNEQFF.